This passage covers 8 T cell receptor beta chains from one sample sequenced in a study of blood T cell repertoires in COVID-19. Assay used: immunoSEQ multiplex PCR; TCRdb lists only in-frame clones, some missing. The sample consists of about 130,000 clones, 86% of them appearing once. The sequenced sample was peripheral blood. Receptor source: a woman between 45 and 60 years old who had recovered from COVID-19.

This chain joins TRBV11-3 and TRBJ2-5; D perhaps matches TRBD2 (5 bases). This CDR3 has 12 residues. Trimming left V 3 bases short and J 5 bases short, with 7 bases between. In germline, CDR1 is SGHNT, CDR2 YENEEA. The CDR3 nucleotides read TGTGCCAGCAGCTTCCGGGGTGAGACCCAGTACTTC. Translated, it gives CASSFRGETQYF.

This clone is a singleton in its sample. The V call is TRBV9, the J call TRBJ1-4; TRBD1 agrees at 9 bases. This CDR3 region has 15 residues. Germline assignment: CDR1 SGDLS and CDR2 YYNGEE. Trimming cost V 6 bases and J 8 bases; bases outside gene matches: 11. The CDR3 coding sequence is TGTGCCAGCAACCGGCAGGGACAGGGATGGGAAAAACTGTTTTTT. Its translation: CASNRQGQGWEKLFF.

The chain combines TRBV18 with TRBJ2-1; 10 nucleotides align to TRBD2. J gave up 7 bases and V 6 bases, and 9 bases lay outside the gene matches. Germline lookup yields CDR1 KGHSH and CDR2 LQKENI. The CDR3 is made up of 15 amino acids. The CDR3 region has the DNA TGTGCCAGCTCCGAGCTAGCGGGAGCTGGGAATGAGCAGTTCTTC. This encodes CASSELAGAGNEQFF.

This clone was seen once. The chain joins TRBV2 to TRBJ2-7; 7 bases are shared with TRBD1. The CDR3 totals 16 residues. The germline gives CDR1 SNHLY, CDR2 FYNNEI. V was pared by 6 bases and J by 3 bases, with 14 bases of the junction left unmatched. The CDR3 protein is CASSPPTGVGHYEQYF. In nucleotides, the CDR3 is TGTGCCAGCAGCCCACCCACAGGGGTCGGCCACTACGAGCAGTACTTC. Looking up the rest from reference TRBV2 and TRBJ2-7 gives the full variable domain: EPEVTQTPSHQVTQMGQEVILRCVPISNHLYFYWYRQILGQKVEFLVSFYNNEISEKSEIFDDQFSVERPDGSNFTLKIRSTKLEDSAMYFCASSPPTGVGHYEQYFGPGTRLTVT.

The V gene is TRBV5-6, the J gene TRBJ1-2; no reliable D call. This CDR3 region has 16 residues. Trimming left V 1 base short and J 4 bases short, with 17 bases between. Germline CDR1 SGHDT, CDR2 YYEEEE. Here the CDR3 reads CASSLHGDTTIYGYTF. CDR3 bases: TGTGCCAGCAGCTTGCACGGCGACACCACCATCTATGGCTACACCTTC.

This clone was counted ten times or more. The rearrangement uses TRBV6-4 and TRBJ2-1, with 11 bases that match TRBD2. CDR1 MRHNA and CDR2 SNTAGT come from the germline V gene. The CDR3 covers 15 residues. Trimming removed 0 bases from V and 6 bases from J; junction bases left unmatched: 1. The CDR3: CASSDSSGGANEQFF. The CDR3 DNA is TGTGCCAGCAGTGACTCTAGCGGGGGGGCCAATGAGCAGTTCTTC.

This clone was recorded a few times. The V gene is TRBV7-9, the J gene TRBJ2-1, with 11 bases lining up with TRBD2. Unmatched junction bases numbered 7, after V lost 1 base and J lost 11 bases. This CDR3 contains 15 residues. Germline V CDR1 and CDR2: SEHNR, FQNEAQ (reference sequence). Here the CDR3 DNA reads TGTGCCAGCAGCTTAGAGGGGGGGACTAGCGGTAAGCAGTTCTTC. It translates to CASSLEGGTSGKQFF.

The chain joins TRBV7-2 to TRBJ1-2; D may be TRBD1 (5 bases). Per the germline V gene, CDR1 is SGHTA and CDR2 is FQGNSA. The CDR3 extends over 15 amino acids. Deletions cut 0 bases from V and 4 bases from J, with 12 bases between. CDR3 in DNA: TGTGCCAGCAGCTTAGCGGCAGGGATGAGCTATGGCTACACCTTC. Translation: CASSLAAGMSYGYTF. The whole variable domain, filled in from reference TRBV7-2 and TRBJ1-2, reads GAGVSQSPSNKVTEKGKDVELRCDPISGHTALYWYRQSLGQGLEFLIYFQGNSAPDKSGLPSDRFSAERTGGSVSTLTIQRTQQEDSAVYLCASSLAAGMSYGYTFGSGTRLTVV.